These T cell receptor beta chains were read from a single sample in a study of blood T cell repertoires in COVID-19. TCRdb keeps only in-frame clones here, not all; method: immunoSEQ multiplex PCR. The profile covers around 43,000 clones, with about 80% appearing a single time and 15% to 20% taken by the ten largest. Sequenced sample: peripheral blood. These receptors were collected from a man in his 70s with acute or convalescent COVID-19. The CDR3 runs from the conserved cysteine through the conserved F or W. Fields, in order: CDR3 length, V gene, D gene, clone size, J gene, CDR3 DNA, CDR3 protein. The D gene is left open where the match is weak. Size tells how often a clone was seen (once, few, many) or the class of an expanded clone, and some rows leave it out.

>15|TRBV5-1|NA|NA|TRBJ2-2
TGCGCCAGCAGCTTAGGCGGCGCGAACACCGGGGAGCTGTTTTTT
CASSLGGANTGELFF
>13|TRBV30|TRBD2|few|TRBJ2-7
TGTGCCTGGAATTCCGGGGGAGGGAGCGAGCAGTACTTC
CAWNSGGGSEQYF
>15|TRBV28|TRBD2|NA|TRBJ2-6
TGTGCCAGCAGTCCAACTAGCGCTGGGGCCAACGTCCTGACTTTC
CASSPTSAGANVLTF
>14|TRBV30|NA|NA|TRBJ1-1
TGTGCCTGGAGGGCACAGGGACGACACACTGAAGCTTTCTTT
CAWRAQGRHTEAFF
>12|TRBV11-3|NA|NA|TRBJ2-1
TGTGCCAGCAGCTTAGAACCCGGTGAGCAGTTCTTC
CASSLEPGEQFF
>16|TRBV5-6|TRBD1|NA|TRBJ2-4
TGTGCCAGCAGCTTGTTGATCCTGATGACAGGGAACATTCAGTACTTC
CASSLLILMTGNIQYF
>15|TRBV5-4|NA|NA|TRBJ1-6
TGTGCCAGCAGCTTGGAGCCAGGAAGAATTTCACCCCTCCACTTT
CASSLEPGRISPLHF
>16|TRBV5-1|TRBD1|NA|TRBJ1-4
TGCGCCAGCAGCCTCAACATGGGACAGGGGCATCGAAAACTGTTTTTT
CASSLNMGQGHRKLFF
>13|TRBV5-6|NA|NA|TRBJ1-2
TGTGCCAGCAGGTCGGTCCCAGGCTATGGCTACACCTTC
CASRSVPGYGYTF
>13|TRBV29-1|NA|NA|TRBJ1-3
TGCAGCGTTGAGAGCGACGGTGGAAACACCATATATTTT
CSVESDGGNTIYF
>17|TRBV4-2|TRBD2|NA|TRBJ2-3
TGTGCCAGCAGCCAGGCTAGCGGGGGGTTATACACAGATACGCAGTATTTT
CASSQASGGLYTDTQYF
>12|TRBV12-3/TRBV12-4|TRBD2|NA|TRBJ2-1
TGTGCCAGTAGTTGGGGGGGCAATGAGCAGTTCTTC
CASSWGGNEQFF
>16|TRBV4-3|NA|NA|TRBJ1-1
TGCGCCAGCAGCCTCTCCGGGACACCTGGAGGCACTGAAGCTTTCTTT
CASSLSGTPGGTEAFF
>16|TRBV19|NA|NA|TRBJ1-4
TGTGCCAGTAGTATCCCCTTTGGAGCAACTAATGAAAAACTGTTTTTT
CASSIPFGATNEKLFF
>15|TRBV14|NA|NA|TRBJ2-3
TGTGCCAGCAGCCAAGTTTCGGGGGGCAGAGATACGCAGTATTTT
CASSQVSGGRDTQYF
>16|TRBV19|NA|NA|TRBJ1-5
TGTGCCAGTAGTCTTTCCGGGACAAGGGCCTATCAGCCCCAGCATTTT
CASSLSGTRAYQPQHF
>14|TRBV6-5|NA|NA|TRBJ1-2
TGTGCCAGCACTACAGGTCCGCGAATCTATGGCTACACCTTC
CASTTGPRIYGYTF
>13|TRBV2|NA|NA|TRBJ2-2
TGTGCCAGCAGTGAATTCGTGGGCCGGGAGCTGTTTTTT
CASSEFVGRELFF
>14|TRBV7-9|NA|NA|TRBJ1-4
TGTGCCAGCAGCTTAGCCCGGAGAGGGGGAAAACTGTTTTTT
CASSLARRGGKLFF
>14|TRBV18|NA|NA|TRBJ1-1
TGTGCCAGCTCGCCTCAGGTCCCGAACACTGAAGCTTTCTTT
CASSPQVPNTEAFF
>11|TRBV20-1|NA|NA|TRBJ1-1
TGCAGTGCTGGGGGGGTAGCTGAAGCTTTCTTT
CSAGGVAEAFF
>15|TRBV7-9|NA|few|TRBJ2-7
TGTGCCAGCAGCCTTCTGGGGACACTTGACTACGAGCAGTACTTC
CASSLLGTLDYEQYF
>15|TRBV18|TRBD1|NA|TRBJ1-2
TGTGCCAGCTCACCACCGACAGGGAAGACCGCTGGCTACACCTTC
CASSPPTGKTAGYTF
>15|TRBV7-3|NA|NA|TRBJ1-1
TGTGCCAGCAGCTCCCACGGAGGCTTGAACACTGAAGCTTTCTTT
CASSSHGGLNTEAFF
>13|TRBV5-6|NA|NA|TRBJ1-2
TGTGCCAGCAGCTTAAAGGGAGGGGAGGGCTACACCTTC
CASSLKGGEGYTF
>16|TRBV5-4|TRBD2|NA|TRBJ2-1
TGTGCCAGCAGCTCAGGACTAGCGGGGGTCTACAATGAGCAGTTCTTC
CASSSGLAGVYNEQFF
>12|TRBV30|TRBD1|NA|TRBJ1-6
TGTGCCCGACAGGGGATGAATTCACCCCTCCACTTT
CARQGMNSPLHF
>15|TRBV6-6|NA|once|TRBJ1-2
TGTGCCAGCAGTCGATCCTACAGGGCCGGATATGGCTACACCTTC
CASSRSYRAGYGYTF
>13|TRBV28|TRBD1|NA|TRBJ2-7
TGTGCCAGTGGGGGACAGGTAGCCCGTGAGCAGTACTTC
CASGGQVAREQYF
>16|TRBV16|NA|few|TRBJ2-1
TGTGCCAGCAGCGCCCGATCGGGGGGCGCGGTCCATGAGCAGTTCTTC
CASSARSGGAVHEQFF
>15|TRBV2|TRBD1|NA|TRBJ1-1
TGTGCCAGCAAAAACAGGGGGCTTGGGAACACTGAAGCTTTCTTT
CASKNRGLGNTEAFF
>15|TRBV3-1/TRBV3-2|NA|NA|TRBJ2-1
TGTGCCAGCAGCCTGCGACTAGAAGGGTGGAATGAGCAGTTCTTC
CASSLRLEGWNEQFF
>11|TRBV5-8|NA|NA|TRBJ1-2
TGTGCCAGCAGCTTGTGGCAGGCCTACACCTTC
CASSLWQAYTF
>13|TRBV28|NA|NA|TRBJ1-1
TGTGCCAGCAGTTTGGGGGGGAACACTGAAGCTTTCTTT
CASSLGGNTEAFF
>14|TRBV29-1|NA|NA|TRBJ2-2
TGCAGCGTCAGGATAGCGGCGAACACCGGGGAGCTGTTTTTT
CSVRIAANTGELFF
>16|TRBV4-2|TRBD1|NA|TRBJ1-4
TGTGCCAGCAGCCAAGGCGGAAACAGGGGAAATGAAAAACTGTTTTTT
CASSQGGNRGNEKLFF
>17|TRBV4-2|NA|NA|TRBJ1-2
TGTGCCAGCAGCCAAGAAAAAGGTGGGGGGGGGCTCTATGGCTACACCTTC
CASSQEKGGGGLYGYTF
>14|TRBV9|NA|NA|TRBJ2-5
TGTGCCAGCAGCGTGGGGGGGACACAAGAGACCCAGTACTTC
CASSVGGTQETQYF
>11|TRBV7-2|NA|NA|TRBJ2-1
TGTGCCAGCAGCCTTAACAATGAGCAGTTCTTC
CASSLNNEQFF
>13|TRBV29-1|NA|NA|TRBJ1-2
TGCAGCGTTGAACCGGGGGGAAACTATGGCTACACCTTC
CSVEPGGNYGYTF
>15|TRBV2|TRBD1|NA|TRBJ2-3
TGTGCCAGCACCGGACAGGGGTTTGGGACAGATACGCAGTATTTT
CASTGQGFGTDTQYF
>14|TRBV6-4|TRBD1|NA|TRBJ1-1
TGTGCCAGCAGTGCGACAGGGATGGGCACTGAAGCTTTCTTT
CASSATGMGTEAFF
>14|TRBV5-4|NA|NA|TRBJ1-5
TGTGCCAGCAGCCCCGGACTGAGCAATCAGCCCCAGCATTTT
CASSPGLSNQPQHF
>14|TRBV5-1|NA|NA|TRBJ2-2
TGCGCCAGCAGTTCGACAGGGAACACCGGGGAGCTGTTTTTT
CASSSTGNTGELFF
>14|TRBV5-8|TRBD1|once|TRBJ2-3
TGTGCCAGCACCGACAGACAGGGGGCATCTAAGCAGTATTTT
CASTDRQGASKQYF